The present T cell receptor beta chain was sequenced within a study of blood T cell repertoires in COVID-19. Study-wide background: Sources were T cells, B-cell-depleted T cells, or PBMCs; the material itself was cDNA or gDNA.

TCRdb keeps only in-frame clones here, not all; method: immunoSEQ multiplex PCR. The data hold approximately 210,000 clones, with 70% to 90% observed a single time. CDR1 and CDR2 from the germline V gene are MNHNY and SVGAGI (reference sequence). V dropped 5 bases and J dropped 1; count of bases not matched to a gene: 10. The CDR3 has 17 amino acids. The origin of this receptor is a woman aged 70-85 years with active or convalescent COVID-19. The sequenced sample was peripheral blood. This rearrangement joins TRBV6-6 to TRBJ2-1, with 8 bases fitting TRBD1. The CDR3 nucleotides read TGTGCCAGCAGTCCTGGGACAGGTAAAACGTCCTACAATGAGCAGTTCTTC. It yields the protein CASSPGTGKTSYNEQFF.